This T cell receptor (beta chain) was profiled in a study of pediatric ulcerative colitis (dated by TCRdb to 2018 to 2020). Context from the whole study: Among the ulcerative colitis patients, about seven had pancolitis and two had left-sided colitis, and histology in every patient was consistent with ulcerative colitis. From nine newly diagnosed, treatment-naive pediatric ulcerative colitis patients and four non-IBD control children, paired blood and rectal samples were collected. By Pediatric Ulcerative Colitis Activity Index, a couple of patients had mild disease, four had moderate disease and three had acute severe colitis.

During colonoscopy, one to two pinch biopsies were obtained from the rectum for research purposes. No immunosuppressive medication had been given to the ulcerative colitis patients before the diagnostic colonoscopy. Before DNA isolation, rectal biopsies were subjected to proteinase K digestion. The Wizard kit (Promega) was used to extract genomic DNA from both blood and intestinal samples. With regard to this clone: Which antigen it targets is not known. Per-base qualities were not stored, and no clone one base away is much larger.

What the work shows at the level of the full study, not this receptor alone: For technical reasons, blood samples from a couple of patients gave substantially fewer templates, and these samples were excluded from the blood-rectal overlap analysis. The healthy control group was small, consisting of only a handful of individuals. Because the repertoires came from total lymphocyte DNA, rare subsets such as regulatory T cells may have patterns that are not reflected. T cells from blood may have been included in the rectal pinch biopsies, particularly in patients with overt colitis. Controls, mild-moderate and acute severe colitis patients were separated by rectal repertoire features, and reduced rectal diversity due to clonal expansions was observed in acute severe colitis. A couple of rectal CDR3 clonotypes turned up in every ulcerative colitis patient but in none of the controls. Compared with controls, ulcerative colitis patients showed significantly higher autologous blood-rectal clonal overlap, a finding that suggests increased T cell trafficking to inflamed tissue.

From cysteine to phenylalanine, the CDR3 is 15 amino acids long. Just CDR3 DNA is preserved here, 45 bases in frame from base 1. Cut back by 0 bases and 6 bases, the V and J ends lie 16 bases apart. Using the immunoSEQ TRB Survey service, rearranged CDR3 beta regions were amplified from genomic DNA with multiplex V and J primers. Survey-level sequencing depth of up to 500,000 reads per sample was used to keep depth equal across samples. Libraries were purified, pooled and sequenced on Illumina technology. The original methods were these. Productive clonality, sample overlap, pairwise scatters, CDR3 beta length, V/D/J gene usage and productiveness were assessed with immunoSEQ online tools. Alongside Shannon and Simpson indices, calculated diversity was computed as the number of unique rearrangements divided by total templates, multiplied by 100. Z-score normalized data were analyzed by principal component analysis with the R prcomp function and the ggbiplot package. Morisita's index was used to quantify blood-rectal clonal overlap within each subject. This is the immuneACCESS table as TCRdb keeps it, with only in-frame sequences that have V and J called. A part of the clones is gone; compared with another copy, unresolved V genes explain less than half, and the rest is unexplained. Clonal size and the V and J genes are those of that table, whereas D and trimming came from the DNA. This sample lists about 34,000 clones; roughly 82% were detected once. Roughly 8.6% of the sample is in the top ten clones.

The receptor's source is a boy younger than 18 with severe ulcerative colitis. The sequenced sample consisted of gut tissue. The rearrangement joined TRBV5-3 to TRBJ2-7; no D gene call is confident. TRBV5-3 is known as an ORF, though its function is uncertain. The DNA sequence is given as TGTGCCAGAAGCTTGGCGTTCAACGGTCGGGCCGAGCAGTACTTC. This sequence encodes CARSLAFNGRAEQYF.